A single TCR beta chain is shown here with its context. The sample comes from a study of control samples from healthy donors and cancer patients. Libraries were prepared by immunoSEQ multiplex PCR; TCRdb keeps only in-frame clonotypes and omits some of them. The data contain more than 120,000 clones, about 91% of them singletons. Germline CDR1 is SGHDN and CDR2 is FVKESK. CDR3 length equals 11 residues. Trimming took 1 base from V and 12 from J, leaving 9 bases between them. The clonotype comes from a man in his thirties or forties in good health. The sequenced sample was blood. This chain joins TRBV14 and TRBJ1-1; D unresolved. The CDR3 nucleotides read TGTGCCAGCAGCCAAGGTGAGCTGTCTTTCTTT. Translated: CASSQGELSFF.